This T cell receptor beta chain was captured by sequencing in a study of shared clonotypes between healthy human individuals. Comment on this clone: Its antigen is still unknown.

Unmatched junction bases numbered 8, after V lost 6 bases and J lost 5 bases. This CDR3 is 15 amino acids long. Per the germline V gene, CDR1 is MNHEY and CDR2 is SMNVEV (reference sequence). Notes on the study in general: Sorted-subset samples were not fully sequenced, rarefaction indicated. When naive CD4 clonotypes were compared across a handful of donors, around 5% were shared.

Method: immunoSEQ multiplex PCR; TCRdb's copy keeps in-frame clones and lacks some. Of 950,000 to 1,200,000 clones listed, 70% to 80% are singletons. Sequenced: memory CD4+ T cells from PBMCs. Subset: CD45RA-negative fraction. This receptor was taken from a man younger than 30 in good health. Some clones in this sample may be carry-over from other donors' samples. The V call is TRBV27, the J call TRBJ2-1, with TRBD1 matching over 9 bases. CDR3 region: CASSYDRGVHNEQFF. The CDR3 DNA sequence: TGTGCCAGCAGCTACGACAGGGGGGTACACAATGAGCAGTTCTTC.